The 18 T cell receptor beta chains below were found in one sample sequenced in a study of neurological immune-mediated disorders. Each CDR3 protein is one row after TCRdb ran MiXCR on the 5' RACE reads. Here the sample spans fewer than 11,000 distinct CDR3 sequences, 20% to 25% being singletons. Sequencing was performed on CD8+ T cells from blood. The receptors derive from a woman between 55 and 75 years old with HTLV-1-associated myelopathy (HAM/TSP).

CDR3 nucleotide sequence: TGTGCCAGCAGCCAAGATAATTGGAATGAGCAGTTCTTC. Translating gives CASSQDNWNEQFF. This chain links TRBV3-1 with TRBJ2-1; the D is unclear. The CDR3 loop spans 13 amino acids. Germline loops: CDR1 LGHDT, CDR2 YNNKEL (reference sequence). Trimming took 0 bases from V and 7 from J, leaving 7 bases between them.

This clonotype was detected many times. This chain joins TRBV4-1 and TRBJ1-5, with D unresolved. Per the germline V gene, CDR1 is MGHRA and CDR2 is YSYEKL. Trimming cost V 1 base and J 4 bases, with 11 bases left between them. The CDR3 consists of 15 residues. The CDR3, as DNA: TGCGCCAGCAGCCAAGTTCTAGATAGGAATCAGCCCCAGCATTTT. Residues: CASSQVLDRNQPQHF.

By frequency in the sample, this clonotype is medium-sized. This chain joins TRBV5-1 and TRBJ2-2; D unclear. The CDR3 is made up of 15 amino acids. Germline CDR1 is SGHRS and CDR2 is YFSETQ. Trimming left V 1 base short and J 5 bases short, with 12 bases between. The CDR3 sequence: CASSLKGSRTGELFF. CDR3 bases: TGCGCCAGCAGCTTGAAGGGATCGCGGACCGGGGAGCTGTTTTTT.

This clonotype appeared many times. The chain joins TRBV19 to TRBJ1-1; D call uncertain. Germline CDR1 LNHDA, CDR2 SQIVND (reference sequence). V lost 5 bases to trimming and J lost 3 bases, with 13 bases between them. CDR3 length: 14 amino acids. The CDR3 protein is CASSRWARDTEAFF. The CDR3 DNA follows: TGTGCCAGTAGTCGGTGGGCGCGGGACACTGAAGCTTTCTTT.

About this clonotype itself: The junction differs from germline at one of its ends, possibly a read error. The chain couples TRBV6-5 to TRBJ2-5; 7 bases line up with TRBD2. The DNA end is a closer match to TRBJ2-1, so the J assignment may be wrong. The CDR3 consists of 14 residues. Germline CDR1 MNHEY, CDR2 SVGAGI. The CDR3 DNA follows: TGTGCCAGTAGTTACGTTCGGGCGGGGGAGACCCAGTTCTTC. Translation gives CASSYVRAGETQFF.

This clonotype was recorded many times. The rearrangement uses TRBV7-2 and TRBJ2-5, with 9 positions matching TRBD2. The length of the CDR3 is 15 residues. Germline CDR1 SGHTA, CDR2 FQGNSA. Trimming cost V 3 bases and J 5 bases; bases outside gene matches: 7. The CDR3 DNA is TGTGCCAGCAGCTTTAGCGGGGGAGACTTGGAGACCCAGTACTTC. Translation: CASSFSGGDLETQYF. Supplemented by reference TRBV7-2 and TRBJ2-5, the full variable domain reads GAGVSQSPSNKVTEKGKDVELRCDPISGHTALYWYRQSLGQGLEFLIYFQGNSAPDKSGLPSDRFSAERTGGSVSTLTIQRTQQEDSAVYLCASSFSGGDLETQYFGPGTRLLVL.

This clonotype was picked up many times. The chain joins TRBV7-9 to TRBJ1-1; perhaps TRBD1 as D (6 bases). The germline CDR1 and CDR2 sequences are SEHNR and FQNEAQ (reference sequence). This CDR3 spans 13 amino acids. V was shortened by 5 bases and J by 10 bases, with 17 bases between the two germline ends. For the CDR3, the DNA is TGTGCCAGCAGCCCTGGGGGGGGACACGGAGCTTTCTTT. It encodes CASSPGGGHGAFF.

This clonotype was seen many times. The genes are TRBV6-5 and TRBJ2-7; D remains unclear. Trimming left V 6 bases short and J 4 bases short, with 13 bases between. Germline lookup yields CDR1 MNHEY and CDR2 SVGAGI. The CDR3 loop spans 13 amino acids. The CDR3 DNA sequence: TGTGCCAGCAGCCCTCCGACCGGTTACGAGCAGTACTTC. Translated, it gives CASSPPTGYEQYF.

This clonotype was recorded at least ten times. With a much larger clone just one base away, this may be a read error. The chain recombines TRBV9 with TRBJ2-1, with TRBD1 matching 9 bases. The CDR3 has 17 amino acids. Germline CDR1 reads SGDLS; CDR2 reads YYNGEE. The CDR3 bases are TGTGTCAGCAGCCCACTTGGGACAGGGTCTTTTAAAAATGAGCAGTTCTTC. It translates to CVSSPLGTGSFKNEQFF.

This clonotype has a count of ten or more. The gene calls are TRBV9 and TRBJ1-1; D not resolved. Germline CDR1 SGDLS, CDR2 YYNGEE. The length of the CDR3 is 14 residues. Trimming took off 3 bases at V and 3 bases at J, with 12 bases between the two ends. The CDR3 nucleotides are TGTGCCAGCAGCGCCTCGGGCCTCCACACTGAAGCTTTCTTT. As protein: CASSASGLHTEAFF. Filled out from reference TRBV9 and TRBJ1-1, the complete variable domain reads DSGVTQTPKHLITATGQRVTLRCSPRSGDLSVYWYQQSLDQGLQFLIQYYNGEERAKGNILERFSAQQFPDLHSELNLSSLELGDSALYFCASSASGLHTEAFFGQGTRLTVV.

There are many counts of this clonotype. This rearrangement joins TRBV9 to TRBJ2-3, with 8 nucleotides matching TRBD2. The germline V gene has CDR1 SGDLS and CDR2 YYNGEE. The CDR3 has 12 amino acids. Germline trimming cut 3 bases from V and 10 bases from J; bases unmatched to any gene: 4. CDR3 loop: CASSGNSGAQYF. CDR3 bases: TGTGCCAGCAGCGGGAATAGCGGGGCGCAGTATTTT.

The J gene is TRBJ1-1, the V gene TRBV4-1; D gene ambiguous. This CDR3 comprises 13 residues. Germline CDR1 MGHRA, CDR2 YSYEKL. Trimming cost V 0 bases and J 4 bases, with 6 bases left between them. Here the CDR3 DNA reads TGCGCCAGCAGCCAAGATCTGGGCACTGAAGCTTTCTTT. This codes for CASSQDLGTEAFF.

This clonotype was recorded at least ten times. A much bigger clone sits one base away, suggesting this may be a read error. The rearrangement links TRBV18 to TRBJ1-2, with D unresolved. Germline lookup yields CDR1 KGHSH and CDR2 LQKENI. CDR3 size: 16 residues. Trimming stripped 1 base from V and 3 bases from J, with 15 bases between. In DNA, the CDR3 is TGTGCCAGCTCACCACGTTCGGTAGGGCGGCACTATGGCTACACCTTC. The encoded protein is CASSPRSVGRHYGYTF.

This clonotype was observed at least ten times. The rearrangement links TRBV2 to TRBJ1-1; D is uncertain. The CDR3 is 17 residues long. Per the germline V gene, CDR1 is SNHLY and CDR2 is FYNNEI. The germline V and J ends were trimmed by 4 bases and 6 bases, with 24 bases remaining between them. CDR3 region: CASSVVSGRADSSEAFF. The CDR3 region has the DNA TGTGCCAGCAGTGTTGTCTCCGGGCGGGCGGATAGCTCTGAAGCTTTCTTT.

This clonotype was detected ten times or more. J is TRBJ2-7 and V is TRBV7-8; perhaps TRBD1 as D (5 bases). V was clipped by 5 bases and J by 4 bases, with 21 bases between them. The length of the CDR3 is 16 residues. Per the germline V gene, CDR1 is SGHVS and CDR2 is FQNEAQ. CDR3 amino acids: CASSPRRQGSRYEQYF. Written as DNA, the CDR3 is TGTGCCAGCAGCCCCCGCCGGCAGGGAAGTAGGTACGAGCAGTACTTC.

V is TRBV10-2 and J is TRBJ2-2; D may be TRBD2 (7 bases). Trimming removed 1 base at V and 10 bases at J, with 13 bases between. Germline values: CDR1 WSHSY, CDR2 SAAADI. The CDR3 contains 14 residues. CDR3 coding DNA: TGCGCCAGCAGTGAGTGGGGGGGGCCGCCGGAGCTGTTTTTT. Its protein product is CASSEWGGPPELFF.

V usage is TRBV7-9 and J usage is TRBJ1-4; D may be TRBD1 (5 bases). Germline-derived CDR1 and CDR2 are SEHNR and FQNEAQ (reference sequence). Trimming took 5 bases from V and 8 from J, leaving 15 bases between them. The CDR3 spans 14 residues. The CDR3 bases are TGTGCCAGCAGCCCGACAGTTAAAAACGAAAAACTGTTTTTT. Translation: CASSPTVKNEKLFF.

This clonotype was detected ten times or more. V gene TRBV20-1 combines with J gene TRBJ1-1; 8 bases line up with TRBD1. The germline CDR1 and CDR2 sequences are DFQATT and SNEGSKA (reference sequence). This CDR3 region has 15 residues. J was trimmed by 1 base and V by 6 bases; bases with no gene match: 10. The CDR3 DNA sequence: TGCAGTGCAGGGGTGAGGGACAGGACGAACACTGAAGCTTTCTTT. Encoded protein: CSAGVRDRTNTEAFF.